This T cell receptor beta chain was sequenced in a study of CD8 T cells in ankylosing spondylitis. Regarding the study as a whole: Characteristic of ankylosing spondylitis blood, it appeared, was a TCR beta motif comprising several highly homologous variants.

Trimming removed 4 bases at V and 4 bases at J, with 17 bases between. This CDR3 region has 15 residues. The germline V gene has CDR1 MDHEN and CDR2 SYDVKM. As concerns this clonotype: Its antigen remains unidentified.

TCRdb used MiXCR to reprocess the 5' RACE reads, holding one entry per CDR3 protein. Altogether fewer than 250,000 distinct CDR3 sequences are present, roughly 32% being singletons, with the ten largest covering about 4.2%. The clonotype originates from a male donor with ankylosing spondylitis or in good health (not recorded which). The V call is TRBV28, the J call TRBJ2-7; tentatively, D is TRBD1 (6 bases). Sequencing was carried out using blood, either unsorted or a sorted T cell fraction (not recorded which). The CDR3 nucleotides read TGTGCCAGCAGTTCTTCAGGGGCCGGTTGGTACGAGCAGTACTTC. It specifies CASSSSGAGWYEQYF.